These 28 T cell receptor beta chains were all obtained from the same sample, sequenced in a study of blood T cell repertoires in COVID-19. The table came from immunoSEQ multiplex PCR; TCRdb's copy has only in-frame clones and leaves some out. The sample contains about 51,000 clones, around 85% of which appear only once. The sequencing sample was made of peripheral blood. The receptor set was obtained from a man between 50 and 59 years old with acute or convalescent COVID-19.

The gene calls are TRBV6-6 and TRBJ2-5, with 11 positions matching TRBD2. This CDR3 comprises 14 residues. V dropped 6 bases and J dropped 4; count of bases not matched to a gene: 4. Germline lookup yields CDR1 MNHNY and CDR2 SVGAGI (reference sequence). CDR3 sequence: CASRSSGGLETQYF. The CDR3 DNA reads as TGTGCCAGCAGATCTAGCGGGGGGTTAGAGACCCAGTACTTC.

This chain uses TRBV29-1 with TRBJ2-5, with 7 bases matching TRBD2. V trimming: 3 bases; J trimming: 2 bases; junction bases outside the gene matches: 3. The CDR3 has 13 residues. The germline CDR1 and CDR2 sequences are SQVTM and ANQGSEA. DNA for the CDR3: TGCAGCGTTGATCGGGGGGAGCAAGAGACCCAGTACTTC. It specifies CSVDRGEQETQYF.

The V call is TRBV5-6, the J call TRBJ2-2; 7 bases map to TRBD2. This CDR3 contains 14 residues. The junction had 5 bases not matched to a gene; V was cut back by 4 bases and J by 5 bases. The germline V gene has CDR1 SGHDT and CDR2 YYEEEE. The CDR3: CASSTDGGTGELFF. Written as DNA, the CDR3 is TGTGCCAGCAGCACGGACGGGGGGACCGGGGAGCTGTTTTTT. Full variable domain (rest looked up from reference TRBV5-6 and TRBJ2-2): DAGVTQSPTHLIKTRGQQVTLRCSPKSGHDTVSWYQQALGQGPQFIFQYYEEEERQRGNFPDRFSGHQFPNYSSELNVNALLLGDSALYLCASSTDGGTGELFFGEGSRLTVL.

V usage is TRBV9 and J usage is TRBJ2-5; the D is unclear. CDR3 size: 14 residues. Trimming left V 1 base short and J 2 bases short, with 9 bases between. Germline V CDR1 and CDR2: SGDLS, YYNGEE. The CDR3 DNA reads as TGTGCCAGCAGCGTAAGCAGGTTTCAAGAGACCCAGTACTTC. Its translation is CASSVSRFQETQYF.

The chain links TRBV7-2 to TRBJ2-3; the D is unclear. Trimming removed 5 bases from V and 1 base from J, with 13 bases in between. CDR1 and CDR2 from the germline V gene are SGHTA and FQGNSA. The CDR3 sequence is 15 residues long. In DNA form, the CDR3 reads TGTGCCAGCAGCAAGCCCCGGTCCGGCACAGATACGCAGTATTTT. Translation: CASSKPRSGTDTQYF.

The chain couples TRBV7-9 to TRBJ2-2; 7 nucleotides line up with TRBD1. V lost 4 bases, J lost 3 bases, and 8 bases stayed unmatched. This CDR3 has 16 amino acids. CDR1 and CDR2 (germline): SEHNR, FQNEAQ (reference sequence). CDR3 DNA: TGTGCCAGCAGCTGGGCTTTTCAGGGGGACACCGGGGAGCTGTTTTTT. This encodes CASSWAFQGDTGELFF.

This chain uses TRBV10-3 with TRBJ2-4; a possible D gene is TRBD1 (6 bases). The length of the CDR3 is 14 residues. Trimming removed 4 bases at V and 6 bases at J, with 13 bases between. The germline V gene encodes CDR1 ENHRY and CDR2 SYGVKD. The CDR3 nucleotides are TGTGCCATCAGTGGGGAGACAGGTGTAAACATTCAGTACTTC. Translated, it gives CAISGETGVNIQYF.

V usage is TRBV19 and J usage is TRBJ2-2, with D maybe TRBD1 (6 bases). The CDR3 has 15 residues. The ends were cut back, 3 bases at V and 6 bases at J, with 14 bases in the middle. Germline values: CDR1 LNHDA, CDR2 SQIVND (reference sequence). In nucleotides, the CDR3 is TGTGCCAGTAGTATGGGTCAACAGGGCTCCGGGGAGCTGTTTTTT. Amino acids: CASSMGQQGSGELFF.

J is TRBJ2-7 and V is TRBV12-3 or TRBV12-4; D is unclear. V was clipped by 8 bases and J by 6 bases, with 11 bases between them. The CDR3 has 11 amino acids. CDR3 DNA sequence: TGTGCCAGCGGCCTTAGCTTCGAGCAGTACTTC. It codes for CASGLSFEQYF.

The chain couples TRBV18 to TRBJ2-7; D gene unclear. The germline CDR1 and CDR2 sequences are KGHSH and LQKENI. The V and J ends lost 3 bases and 2 bases respectively, with 8 bases between them. The CDR3 runs to 13 residues. The CDR3 reads CASSPGVTYEQYF. CDR3 coding DNA: TGTGCCAGCTCACCGGGCGTCACCTACGAGCAGTACTTC.

The chain uses TRBV25-1 and TRBJ1-2; D not resolved. CDR1 MGHDK and CDR2 SYGVNS come from the germline V gene. The CDR3 is 12 amino acids. V was clipped by 7 bases and J by 9 bases, with 15 bases between them. CDR3 region: CASNTRGLSYTF. CDR3 coding DNA: TGTGCCAGCAACACCAGAGGGTTGAGCTACACCTTC.

The chain combines TRBV19 with TRBJ1-6; TRBD1 matches at 8 bases. The CDR3 extends over 15 amino acids. J gave up 6 bases and V 6 bases, and 7 bases lay outside the gene matches. Germline V CDR1 and CDR2: LNHDA, SQIVND (reference sequence). CDR3 nucleotides: TGTGCCAGTAGGACTCAGGGGGCTGGTAATTCACCCCTCCACTTT. This sequence encodes CASRTQGAGNSPLHF. Full variable domain (remainder filled in from reference TRBV19 and TRBJ1-6): DGGITQSPKYLFRKEGQNVTLSCEQNLNHDAMYWYRQDPGQGLRLIYYSQIVNDFQKGDIAEGYSVSREKKESFPLTVTSAQKNPTAFYLCASRTQGAGNSPLHFGNGTRLTVT.

The rearrangement uses TRBV4-1 and TRBJ1-4; D possibly corresponds to TRBD1 (6 bases). With 1 base removed from V and 4 bases from J, the gap between germline ends came to 13 bases. The CDR3 loop spans 16 amino acids. Germline CDR1 MGHRA, CDR2 YSYEKL. The CDR3 region is CASSQAPGQYNEKLFF. The DNA for the CDR3 is TGCGCCAGCAGCCAAGCCCCTGGACAGTATAATGAAAAACTGTTTTTT.

J is TRBJ2-1 and V is TRBV7-2; 8 nucleotides align to TRBD1. This CDR3 region has 15 residues. Per the germline V gene, CDR1 is SGHTA and CDR2 is FQGNSA. The V gene end was trimmed by 5 bases and the J gene end by 6 bases; junction bases not matched to a gene: 9. The CDR3 nucleotides are TGTGCCAGCAGCCGCGGGACAGGCTTGAGCAATGAGCAGTTCTTC. Translated: CASSRGTGLSNEQFF.

The chain joins TRBV6-5 to TRBJ1-2; possible D gene TRBD1, 6 bases. In germline, CDR1 is MNHEY, CDR2 SVGAGI. The length of the CDR3 is 13 residues. The V end was cut by 5 bases, the J end by 6 bases, with 13 bases between. CDR3 sequence: CASSLGGVDGYTF. The CDR3 coding sequence is TGTGCCAGCAGTCTAGGGGGGGTAGATGGCTACACCTTC.

The rearrangement links TRBV6-5 to TRBJ1-2; the match to TRBD1 covers 7 bases. Germline assignment: CDR1 MNHEY and CDR2 SVGAGI. J was trimmed by 0 bases and V by 4 bases; bases with no gene match: 5. The CDR3 has 15 residues. The CDR3 DNA follows: TGTGCCAGCAGTTTCCAGGGGGGAGCTAACTATGGCTACACCTTC. Protein product: CASSFQGGANYGYTF.

The chain uses TRBV28 and TRBJ1-1, with TRBD1 matching 8 bases. Germline V lookup: CDR1 MDHEN, CDR2 SYDVKM. The CDR3 contains 15 residues. V lost 1 base, J lost 4 bases, and 5 bases stayed unmatched. CDR3 nucleotides: TGTGCCAGCAGTTTATTACAGGGGGTGGGCACTGAAGCTTTCTTT. It yields the protein CASSLLQGVGTEAFF.

The chain employs TRBV6-5 and TRBJ1-2; TRBD1 matches 11 bases. Unmatched junction bases numbered 8, after V lost 6 bases and J lost 5 bases. Germline CDR1 reads MNHEY; CDR2 reads SVGAGI. This CDR3 is 15 amino acids long. The CDR3 is CASREGGTGGYGYTF. CDR3 in DNA: TGTGCCAGCAGGGAGGGCGGGACAGGGGGTTATGGCTACACCTTC.

This clone was counted between two and nine times. The V gene is TRBV5-1, the J gene TRBJ1-5, with D possibly matching TRBD1 (6 bases). Germline V gene data show CDR1 as SGHRS and CDR2 as YFSETQ. The CDR3 totals 14 residues. V lost 0 bases, J lost 9 bases, and 13 bases lay in between. The CDR3 reads CASSLDPGEVPQHF. The CDR3 DNA reads TGCGCCAGCAGCTTGGATCCAGGGGAAGTGCCCCAGCATTTT.

The gene calls are TRBV30 and TRBJ1-2; 8 nucleotides match TRBD1. CDR3 length: 13 residues. The V segment lost 6 bases and the J segment 2 bases; nucleotides outside the gene matches: 5. Germline V gives CDR1 GTSNPN, CDR2 SVGIG (reference sequence). CDR3 region: CACNSGGNYGYTF. The CDR3 bases are TGTGCCTGCAATTCAGGGGGCAACTATGGCTACACCTTC.

This clone was seen just once. The chain employs TRBV19 and TRBJ1-1; maybe TRBD1 (5 bases). Germline assignment: CDR1 LNHDA and CDR2 SQIVND (reference sequence). The CDR3 sequence is 13 residues long. Between the trimmed V and J ends, which lost 5 bases and 7 bases, there was a span of 14 bases. CDR3 residues: CASSPPGGGEAFF. The DNA for the CDR3 is TGTGCCAGTAGTCCCCCCGGGGGTGGTGAAGCTTTCTTT.

V is TRBV11-3 and J is TRBJ2-1; D unclear. This CDR3 has 15 amino acids. Trimming took off 1 base at V and 5 bases at J, with 12 bases between the two ends. CDR1 is SGHNT and CDR2 is YENEEA in the germline V gene. The CDR3 is CASSLGGIPDNEQFF. CDR3 nucleotides: TGTGCCAGCAGCTTAGGAGGCATCCCAGACAATGAGCAGTTCTTC.

V usage is TRBV25-1 and J usage is TRBJ1-1; D possibly corresponds to TRBD1 (6 bases). The germline gives CDR1 MGHDK, CDR2 SYGVNS. V lost 5 bases, J lost 4 bases, and 11 bases lay in between. The CDR3 has 13 amino acids. As DNA, the CDR3 is TGTGCCAGCAGTAACACAGGGATCACTGAAGCTTTCTTT. Protein sequence: CASSNTGITEAFF.

The chain is built from TRBV2 and TRBJ2-3, with TRBD1 matching 7 bases. In germline, CDR1 is SNHLY, CDR2 FYNNEI. The junction had 7 bases not matched to a gene; V was cut back by 5 bases and J by 2 bases. The CDR3 has 15 residues. The CDR3 bases are TGTGCCAGCAGTTACCGGGACAGAATCACAGATACGCAGTATTTT. Translated, it gives CASSYRDRITDTQYF.

V and J are TRBV7-9 and TRBJ1-2, with unresolved D. CDR3 length equals 13 residues. The germline V gene has CDR1 SEHNR and CDR2 FQNEAQ (reference sequence). V dropped 0 bases and J dropped 4 bases, with 6 bases sitting between them. CDR3 protein: CASSLARGYGYTF. The DNA of the CDR3 is TGTGCCAGCAGCTTAGCGCGAGGCTATGGCTACACCTTC.

By its share, this clone is medium-sized. The CDR3 sequence: CASSKEWTLSYEQYF. CDR3 bases: TGTGCCAGCAGCAAAGAGTGGACACTCTCCTACGAGCAGTACTTC. The genes are TRBV21-1 and TRBJ2-7; TRBD1 reflects the table's D call only, with no check against the DNA. TRBV21-1 constitutes a pseudogene. This CDR3 region has 15 residues.

Only one count was recorded for this clone. The chain employs TRBV9 and TRBJ2-3, with 7 bases lining up with TRBD2. V lost 0 bases, J lost 2 bases, and 6 bases stayed unmatched. The germline V gene encodes CDR1 SGDLS and CDR2 YYNGEE. The CDR3 has 16 residues. For the CDR3, the DNA is TGTGCCAGCAGCGTAGGTGGGAGGGCACACACAGATACGCAGTATTTT. Protein: CASSVGGRAHTDTQYF.

V and J are TRBV28 and TRBJ1-6; TRBD1 matches 9 bases. Per germline, CDR1 MDHEN and CDR2 SYDVKM. The CDR3 extends over 13 amino acids. The J segment lost 14 bases and the V segment lost 2 bases, leaving 4 bases of the junction unmatched. The CDR3 nucleotides are TGTGCCAGCAGTTTAACAGGGGGCCGATCCCTCCACTTT. It encodes CASSLTGGRSLHF.